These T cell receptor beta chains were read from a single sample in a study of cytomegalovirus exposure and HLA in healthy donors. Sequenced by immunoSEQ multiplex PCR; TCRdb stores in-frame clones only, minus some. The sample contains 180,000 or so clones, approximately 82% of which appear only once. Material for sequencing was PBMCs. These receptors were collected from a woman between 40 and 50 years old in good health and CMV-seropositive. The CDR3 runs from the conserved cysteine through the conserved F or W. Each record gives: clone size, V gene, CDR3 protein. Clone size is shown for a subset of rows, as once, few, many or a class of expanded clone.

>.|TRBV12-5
CASGAIPQGYEQYF
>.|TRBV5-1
CASSLGRDKNTGELFF
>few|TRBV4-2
CASSQIRTGSSPGELFF
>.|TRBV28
CASSRLAGTYEQYF
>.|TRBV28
CASSMRRSAAVLTEAFF
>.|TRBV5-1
CASSSLAGGADTQYF
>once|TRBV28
CASSLLGLSYNEQFF
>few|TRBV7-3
CASSLRRGNEQFF
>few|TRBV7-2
CASSLASPRETQYF
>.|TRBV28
CASSFGGPYSNQPQHF
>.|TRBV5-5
CASSLGPTANTEAFF
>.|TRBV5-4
CASSLVLAGADEQFF
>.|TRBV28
CASSLQGQNTEAFF
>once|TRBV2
CASSVMAGGYTF
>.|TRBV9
CASSAPGLPYEQYF
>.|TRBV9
CASSVEGGKGYEQYF